The clone carrying this T cell receptor beta chain was observed a few times. Its antigen is not identified. The sample has other DNA sequences that encode this CDR3 too. The data originate from a study of beta chain features in type 1 diabetes. Overall study: Across the samples, 90 million to 120 million sorted cells were examined in total.

The junction had 2 bases not matched to a gene; V was cut back by 4 bases and J by 3 bases. Germline CDR1 is MDHEN and CDR2 is SYDVKM. CDR3 length: 14 amino acids. Via the markers CD45RO/CCR7/CD25/CD127/CD95/CD27, stem cell-like memory, regulatory, central memory and naive CD4+ cells were sorted. The whole isolated RNA underwent reverse transcription, so sequencing captured expressed TCRB transcripts. Only in-frame clones appear in the TCRdb table, and some are missing; sequencing was by immunoSEQ multiplex PCR. The sample has approximately 250,000 clones, around 24% seen once. Findings and caveats of the study: Across all four CD4+ subsets, people with type 1 diabetes showed modestly shorter TCRB CDR3s. A potential PCR bias toward shorter templates would be equal in patient and control samples. VDJ junctions in type 1 diabetes patients carried more deletions and fewer insertions.

The receptor was derived from a woman under 40 with type 1 diabetes. The specimen was naive CD4+ T cells from blood. The chain has TRBV28 and TRBJ2-2, with TRBD1 matching over 7 bases. The CDR3 is CASSSGQYTGELFF. The CDR3 DNA reads as TGTGCCAGCAGTTCGGGACAGTACACCGGGGAGCTGTTTTTT.